A single sample gave rise to the 23 T cell receptor beta chains below, sequenced in a study of prognosis after radiotherapy for stage I lung cancer. CDR3 of TCR beta was amplified from genomic DNA via a two-round multiplex PCR. Specific primers for each TRBV and TRBJ gene were what first-round PCR used. One entry per CDR3 protein results from TCRdb running MiXCR on the multiplex PCR reads. The sample has tens of thousands of distinct CDR3 sequences; around 27% are singletons. The sample in question was PBMCs, obtained before or after stereotactic body radiation therapy (not recorded which). Every receptor here comes from a donor aged 50 or older with non-small cell lung cancer.

This clonotype was seen repeatedly, ten times or more. The chain links TRBV7-2 to TRBJ1-2; D not certain. Trimming stripped 5 bases from V and 8 bases from J, with 9 bases between. The CDR3 covers 11 residues. Germline assignment: CDR1 SGHTA and CDR2 FQGNSA. The CDR3 is CASSLLGGYTF. DNA for the CDR3: TGTGCCAGCAGCCTTCTAGGGGGCTACACCTTC.

There are many counts of this clonotype. The rearrangement joins TRBV6-1 to TRBJ2-7, with unresolved D. Germline CDR1 reads MNHNS; CDR2 reads SASEGT. The CDR3 is 15 residues long. Trimming removed 1 base from V and 3 bases from J, with 13 bases in between. CDR3 nucleotides: TGTGCCAGCAGTGAAGTAGGTGGAGAGGACTACGAGCAGTACTTC. This encodes CASSEVGGEDYEQYF.

Remarks on this clonotype: This likely stems from a read error, as it lies one base from a far larger clone. In nucleotides, the CDR3 is TGTGCCAGCAGTGTGTCGGTACAGGGGGCCTACGAGCAGTACTTC. This encodes CASSVSVQGAYEQYF. The chain is built from TRBV6-4 and TRBJ2-7; TRBD1 matches at 8 bases. V was clipped by 4 bases and J by 2 bases; unmatched bases: 7. The CDR3 is 15 residues long. In germline, CDR1 is MRHNA, CDR2 SNTAGT.

This clonotype was recorded many times. CDR3 coding DNA: TGCGCCAGCAACTGGGAGCCAGGGGTCCGCAATGAGCAGTTCTTC. Translation gives CASNWEPGVRNEQFF. This chain uses TRBV5-1 with TRBJ2-1; the D gene is possibly TRBD1 (6 bases). Trimming took off 6 bases at V and 6 bases at J, with 19 bases between the two ends. The CDR3 is 15 residues long. CDR1 and CDR2 (germline): SGHRS, YFSETQ.

This clonotype was counted many times. The chain uses TRBV6-2 or TRBV6-3 and TRBJ2-1; D perhaps matches TRBD2 (5 bases). Deletions cut 8 bases from V and 0 bases from J, with 14 bases between. The CDR3 is 15 amino acids. Germline CDR1 MNHEY, CDR2 SVGEGT. The CDR3: CASAGVPSSYNEQFF. The CDR3 region has the DNA TGTGCCAGCGCGGGTGTGCCGAGCTCCTACAATGAGCAGTTCTTC.

This clonotype was observed many times. The chain recombines TRBV7-3 with TRBJ2-1, with a possible D match to TRBD2 (6 bases). Trimming left V 1 base short and J 4 bases short, with 17 bases between. The CDR3 runs 17 residues. Germline values: CDR1 SGHTA, CDR2 FQGTGA. CDR3 nucleotides: TGTGCCAGCAGCTTAAGTCGACAAACGGGGGATTACAATGAGCAGTTCTTC. This translates into CASSLSRQTGDYNEQFF.

This clonotype was seen repeatedly, ten times or more. The chain combines TRBV6-1 with TRBJ2-1, with a possible D match to TRBD1 (5 bases). With 8 bases removed from V and 6 bases from J, the gap between germline ends came to 14 bases. This CDR3 is built from 13 residues. CDR1 and CDR2 (germline): MNHNS, SASEGT. The CDR3 DNA reads TGTGCCAGCCGGTCTCAGGGTAGCAATGAGCAGTTCTTC. Translated: CASRSQGSNEQFF.

J is TRBJ1-2 and V is TRBV6-2 or TRBV6-3; D gene unclear. The V and J ends lost 5 bases and 2 bases respectively, with 9 bases between them. This CDR3 contains 13 residues. Germline CDR1 reads MNHEY; CDR2 reads SVGEGT. The CDR3 sequence is CASSRPANYGYTF. Written as DNA, the CDR3 is TGTGCCAGCAGTAGGCCAGCGAACTATGGCTACACCTTC.

This clonotype has only a few counts. The conserved phenylalanine or tryptophan normally closing the CDR3 is absent here, so this likely arose from a read error. The chain employs TRBV6-1 and TRBJ2-1; 13 bases are shared with TRBD2. The junction had 10 bases not matched to a gene; V was cut back by 6 bases and J by 8 bases. CDR1 is MNHNS and CDR2 is SASEGT in the germline V gene. The CDR3 has 16 amino acids. CDR3 coding DNA: TGTGCCAGCAGGAAGACTAGCGGGGGGCAACTGGATGAGCAGTTCTCC. The encoded protein is CASRKTSGGQLDEQFS.

This clonotype appeared many times. V is TRBV6-1 and J is TRBJ2-7; no clear D. Looked up from germline, CDR1 is MNHNS and CDR2 is SASEGT. With 3 bases removed from V and 2 bases from J, the gap between germline ends came to 8 bases. The CDR3 sequence is 13 residues long. The CDR3 nucleotides are TGTGCCAGCAGTGAGTGGTCCACCTACGAGCAGTACTTC. Protein: CASSEWSTYEQYF.

A note on this clonotype: A junction boundary mismatches the germline segment, possibly from a read error. The chain carries TRBV7-2 and TRBJ1-2; maybe TRBD1 (6 bases). Germline V gene lookup returns CDR1 SGHTA and CDR2 FQGNSA. The CDR3 spans 15 residues. CDR3 loop: CASSPRQAADYDYTF. In DNA form, the CDR3 reads TGTGCCAGCAGCCCCCGACAGGCGGCGGACTATGACTACACCTTC.

This clonotype was detected many times. This sequence joins TRBV19 and TRBJ2-3, with D possibly matching TRBD2 (6 bases). The CDR3 spans 14 residues. Per the germline V gene, CDR1 is LNHDA and CDR2 is SQIVND (reference sequence). V gave up 7 bases and J gave up 6 bases, with 17 bases separating them. The DNA for the CDR3 is TGTGCCAGTACCCCCAGTAGCAGCGGGGATACGCAGTATTTT. Encoded protein: CASTPSSSGDTQYF.

This clonotype was counted ten times or more. The chain combines TRBV10-3 with TRBJ2-2; TRBD1 aligns across 8 bases. The V segment lost 6 bases and the J segment 3 bases; nucleotides outside the gene matches: 3. CDR3 size: 14 residues. Per the germline V gene, CDR1 is ENHRY and CDR2 is SYGVKD. For the CDR3, the DNA is TGTGCCATCAGGGACAGGGATTACACCGGGGAGCTGTTTTTT. This translates into CAIRDRDYTGELFF.

This clonotype was detected many times. The rearrangement uses TRBV20-1 and TRBJ2-1; 14 bases are shared with TRBD2. The CDR3 is made up of 14 amino acids. Germline trimming cut 6 bases from V and 7 bases from J; bases unmatched to any gene: 5. The germline CDR1 and CDR2 sequences are DFQATT and SNEGSKA (reference sequence). The CDR3 DNA reads as TGCAGTGCAATGGGACTAGCGGGGGTTAATGAGCAGTTCTTC. Translation: CSAMGLAGVNEQFF.

This clonotype was counted at least ten times. V gene TRBV6-4 combines with J gene TRBJ2-1; D tentatively reads TRBD1 or TRBD2 (5 bases each). V was pared by 5 bases and J by 4 bases, with 9 bases between. This CDR3 has 13 residues. Germline V gene lookup returns CDR1 MRHNA and CDR2 SNTAGT. CDR3 bases: TGTGCCAGCAGTAGGGACGTATACAATGAGCAGTTCTTC. It specifies CASSRDVYNEQFF.

This clonotype was seen a few times. This clone may be a read error of a much larger clone one base away. The chain is built from TRBV30 and TRBJ1-4, with D perhaps TRBD1 (6 bases). Trimming removed 1 base at V and 6 bases at J, with 21 bases between. The CDR3 has 17 residues. Germline CDR1 is GTSNPN and CDR2 is SVGIG (reference sequence). This CDR3 reads CAWSAQTRTDGYEKLFF. CDR3 in DNA: TGTGCCTGGAGTGCCCAAACCAGGACAGACGGTTATGAAAAACTGTTTTTT.

This clonotype was seen ten or more times. The rearrangement links TRBV7-8 to TRBJ2-3, with 8 positions matching TRBD1. Germline V gene lookup returns CDR1 SGHVS and CDR2 FQNEAQ. This CDR3 comprises 16 residues. V was clipped by 1 base and J by 4 bases; unmatched bases: 7. The CDR3 coding sequence is TGTGCCAGCAGCTTAGTCAGGGGGCCCGCCCCAGATACGCAGTATTTT. It yields the protein CASSLVRGPAPDTQYF. Based on the CDR3 plus reference TRBV7-8 and TRBJ2-3, the full variable domain is GAGVSQSPRYKVAKRGQDVALRCDPISGHVSLFWYQQALGQGPEFLTYFQNEAQLDKSGLPSDRFFAERPEGSVSTLKIQRTQQEDSAVYLCASSLVRGPAPDTQYFGPGTRLTVL.

In DNA form, the CDR3 reads TGTGCCAGCAGATTCACTGGTAGCACTGAAGCTTTCTTT. Translated: CASRFTGSTEAFF. The chain carries TRBV7-2 and TRBJ1-1; D not certain. The germline CDR1 and CDR2 sequences are SGHTA and FQGNSA. The CDR3 has 13 residues. V lost 6 bases and J lost 4, with 12 bases in between.

This clonotype was seen a single time. A much larger clone differs by one base, so this may be a read error. CDR3 in amino acids: CASSSTVEETQYF. For the CDR3, the DNA is TGTGCCAGCAGCTCTACAGTTGAAGAGACCCAGTACTTC. The chain is built from TRBV5-5 and TRBJ2-5; D unclear. The CDR3 spans 13 residues. CDR1 and CDR2 (germline): SGHKS, YYEKEE (reference sequence). Trimming took 3 bases from V and 3 from J, leaving 9 bases between them.

The chain links TRBV7-9 to TRBJ2-1; perhaps TRBD2 as D (6 bases). V lost 3 bases and J 7 bases, leaving 31 bases between the germline ends. The CDR3 sequence is 20 residues long. Germline assignment: CDR1 SEHNR and CDR2 FQNEAQ (reference sequence). CDR3 in amino acids: CASSFSLGSGGPCVSNEQFF. The DNA of the CDR3 is TGTGCCAGCAGCTTCTCGCTTGGTAGCGGTGGACCCTGTGTTAGTAATGAGCAGTTCTTC.

There are many counts of this clonotype. The rearrangement uses TRBV3-1 and TRBJ1-2; D gene unclear. The V end was cut by 4 bases, the J end by 2 bases, with 5 bases between. Germline CDR1 and CDR2: LGHDT and YNNKEL (reference sequence). CDR3 length equals 12 residues. CDR3 protein: CASSRRNYGYTF. The CDR3 DNA reads TGTGCCAGCAGCCGACGGAACTATGGCTACACCTTC.

In regard to this clonotype: A far larger clone is one nucleotide away, so this likely arose from a read error. The rearrangement joins TRBV6-2 or TRBV6-3 to TRBJ1-1; 8 nucleotides align to TRBD1. There are 13 residues in the CDR3. Per germline, CDR1 MNHEY and CDR2 SVGEGT. CDR3 sequence (DNA): TGTGCCAGCAACGGACAGGGTAACAATGAAGCTTTCTTT. This translates into CASNGQGNNEAFF.

The table lists this clonotype with a few counts. A far larger clone is a single base away, which makes a read error likely. Since no conserved phenylalanine or tryptophan closes the CDR3, a read error is the likely cause. This chain connects TRBV6-9 to TRBJ1-2, with D perhaps matching TRBD1 (6 bases). Germline CDR1 and CDR2: MNHGY and SVAAGI. The CDR3 is 14 amino acids. V lost 3 bases to trimming and J lost 2 bases, with 10 bases between them. CDR3 sequence reads: CASSYVGANYGYTL. The CDR3, as DNA: TGTGCCAGCAGTTACGTGGGGGCGAACTATGGCTACACCTTA.